The source of this T cell receptor beta chain is a study of T cell responses to AZD1222 COVID-19 vaccine. The CDR3 covers 15 residues. From germline, CDR1 is SGHTA and CDR2 FQGNSA. Germline trimming cut 5 bases from V and 5 bases from J; bases unmatched to any gene: 9. Method: immunoSEQ multiplex PCR; TCRdb's copy keeps in-frame clones and lacks some. This table has about 85,000 clones, roughly 90% appearing once. Here the sequenced sample was peripheral blood, taken on day 0 of AZD1222 vaccination. The sequence was collected from an adult in good health. The gene calls are TRBV7-2 and TRBJ2-1, with 7 positions matching TRBD2. The CDR3 sequence: CASSPGPGRDNEQFF. Written as DNA, the CDR3 is TGTGCCAGCAGCCCCGGCCCGGGGAGGGACAATGAGCAGTTCTTC.